The sequence of this TCR beta chain was determined in a study of a mutant IDH1 vaccine in newly diagnosed glioma. Study as a whole: Patients began vaccination 4-6 weeks after radiotherapy alone, or with temozolomide cycles. Earlier therapy was either radiotherapy, temozolomide, or both, and most got both.

Documented time point: week 35, safety follow-up. It was 300 ug of mutant IDH1 20-mer peptide that made up each vaccine dose, given with topical imiquimod. About this clone itself: The antigen is not known.

Libraries were prepared by immunoSEQ multiplex PCR; TCRdb keeps only in-frame clonotypes and omits some of them. The profile covers about 60,000 clones, with 70% to 90% appearing a single time and 1.6% taken by the ten largest. The material sequenced was PBMCs, taken from a glioma patient whose treatment included an IDH1 peptide vaccine. This receptor was obtained from a man aged 35 to 55 with glioma.

CDR3 bases: TGTGCCAGCAGTTTGCGTAGCGGGATAGTCTACGAGCAGTACTTC. This gives the protein CASSLRSGIVYEQYF. The chain recombines TRBV27 with TRBJ2-7; TRBD2 aligns across 8 bases. Germline assignment: CDR1 MNHEY and CDR2 SMNVEV (reference sequence). The trim removed 3 bases at V and 3 bases at J, leaving 7 bases unmatched. CDR3 length: 15 residues.